This T cell receptor beta chain was sequenced during a study of cytomegalovirus exposure and HLA in healthy donors. General observations from the study: The study put 150 to 200 TCR beta chains on its list as cytomegalovirus-associated. In vitro checks showed that a few CMV-associated chains really do target CMV antigens. Subsequent analysis found a tendency for first-cohort TCR clusters to co-occur within the approximately 130 validation repertoires. Most TCR sequences were seen very rarely across donors, but some public TCRs occurred in many.

The data were produced by immunoSEQ multiplex PCR, yet TCRdb's version contains in-frame clones alone and is incomplete. The sample includes around 300,000 clones, roughly 86% of them seen just once. As concerns this clone: Its antigen is unidentified.

The TCR sequence derives from a man aged 25-45 years in good health and CMV-seronegative. Sequencing used PBMCs.

In DNA, the CDR3 is TGTGCCAGCAGTTTATCAGACAGCCTGTACCAAGAGACCCAGTACTTC. The encoded protein is CASSLSDSLYQETQYF. The gene calls are TRBV27 and TRBJ2-5; tentatively, D is TRBD1 (5 bases). The CDR3 extends over 16 amino acids. Trimming pared 0 bases from V and 0 bases from J, leaving 11 bases between. Germline CDR1 is MNHEY and CDR2 is SMNVEV (reference sequence).